The T cell receptor beta chain described here comes from a study of graft-versus-host responses after intestinal transplantation. Turning to the study itself: Each of the recipients got a multivisceral, liver-intestinal, or isolated intestinal transplant.

This clone was seen only a few times. Its matching antigen is unknown. Germline loops: CDR1 MNHNS, CDR2 SASEGT. The CDR3 length is 18 residues. V was clipped by 4 bases and J by 5 bases; unmatched bases: 14. Assay: immunoSEQ multiplex PCR; the TCRdb copy retains only in-frame clones and omits some. The sample carries around 55,000 clones, roughly 90% recorded once. The receptor's source is a human donor who was the organ donor for an intestinal transplant. Sequenced here: unstimulated CD4+ T cells sorted from spleen or lymph node cells, sampled before transplant. V is TRBV6-1 and J is TRBJ2-3; 11 bases match TRBD2. CDR3 sequence: CASSGRLVAGGLQDTQYF. CDR3 DNA sequence: TGTGCCAGCAGTGGACGCTTGGTAGCGGGAGGGCTTCAAGATACGCAGTATTTT.